This TCR beta chain was observed in a study of cytomegalovirus exposure and HLA in healthy donors. CDR1 and CDR2 from the germline V gene are SGHRS and YFSETQ. The CDR3 is 13 residues long. Trimming shortened V by 4 bases and J by 8 bases, and 13 bases separated the two germline ends. This clone appeared once. Its antigen remains unidentified. Study-level points and caveats: Beyond CMV serostatus, there was no information to go on about immune exposure. Donors belonging to an Asian-associated ancestry cluster reportedly showed fewer N-insertions in productive TCRs than the approximately 700-donor mean, according to what a later analysis found.

The PCR employed 60 Vbeta primers together with 13 Jbeta primers. The repertoire was sequenced with immunoSEQ multiplex PCR; TCRdb's copy has only in-frame clones and lacks some. The repertoire has approximately 59,000 clones, 65% to 80% of them found once; the top ten carry around a sixth. The chain couples TRBV5-1 to TRBJ2-1; perhaps TRBD1 as D (6 bases). The sequencing input was PBMCs. The sequence came from a man aged 35-49 years in good health and CMV-seropositive. CDR3 residues: CASSHLQGYEQFF. CDR3 DNA sequence: TGCGCCAGCAGCCACTTACAGGGCTATGAGCAGTTCTTC.